This T cell receptor beta chain appears in the sequencing data of a study of T cells and Merkel cell carcinoma outcomes. Study-level points and caveats: Repertoire plus T-cell density reportedly predicted Merkel cell carcinoma outcomes.

Clones were read by immunoSEQ multiplex PCR, and TCRdb kept only the in-frame ones, dropping some. The data contain around 3,200 clones, about 92% of them singletons. On this clone itself: Its antigen is not known.

The germline V gene has CDR1 SGHAT and CDR2 FQNNGV. With 0 bases removed from V and 5 bases from J, the gap between germline ends came to 10 bases. This CDR3 is built from 14 residues. The gene calls are TRBV11-2 and TRBJ2-5; no reliable D call. The sequenced sample consisted of tumor tissue from Merkel cell carcinoma. This TCR was sampled from a human donor with Merkel cell carcinoma. The CDR3 DNA is TGTGCCAGCAGCTTAGAGGGATTAAGCGAGACCCAGTACTTC. Translating it yields CASSLEGLSETQYF.